This T cell receptor (beta chain) was profiled in a study of T-cell reconstitution after alpha-beta-depleted transplantation in children. The CDR3 runs 13 residues. Germline V gene sequence: CDR1 MDHEN, CDR2 SYDVKM. Trimming removed 6 bases from V and 0 bases from J, with 6 bases in between. Unique molecular identifiers were incorporated during preparation of the TCRbeta library. TCRdb processed the PCR reads anew with MiXCR; each CDR3 protein has one entry. The sample holds about 980,000 distinct CDR3 sequences, around 30% seen once. A remark on this clonotype: Its target is unknown.

Findings and limits, study-wide: Surviving recipient T cells and thymic progenitors produced the high day-60 TCRbeta diversity seen in some patients. At one year after transplant, newly produced T cells mostly accounted for T-cell counts and diversity. Reportedly, only several hundred clones from non-depleted graft cells drove alpha-beta T-cell counts at about two months.

The sequences come from PBMCs, mostly from graft donor cells, collected 360 days after TCRalphabeta/CD19-depleted stem cell transplant. The origin of this receptor is a boy in the first two years of life who had a stem cell transplant for SCID, so the T cells may come from the graft donor. V is TRBV28 and J is TRBJ1-3; D unclear. The DNA of the CDR3 is TGTGCCAGCAGCGAGTCCTCTGGAAACACCATATATTTT. Translation: CASSESSGNTIYF.